This passage covers 17 T cell receptor beta chains from one sample sequenced in a study of T-cell memory formation after mild COVID-19. TCRdb independently ran MiXCR on the 5' RACE reads; one entry per CDR3 protein. The repertoire holds hundreds of thousands of distinct CDR3 sequences, roughly 22% seen once, with approximately 12% in the top ten. The sequenced material came from PBMCs or a T cell subset sorted from them (not recorded which). These receptors originate from an adult woman who had mild COVID-19 (a few samples of this study predate the infection). Cell type and time point are not known.

There are a few counts of this clonotype. J is TRBJ1-1 and V is TRBV7-2, with TRBD1 matching 7 bases. The germline V gene encodes CDR1 SGHTA and CDR2 FQGNSA. With V trimmed by 1 base and J by 5 bases, 13 bases remained unmatched. The CDR3 runs 17 residues. The CDR3 DNA reads as TGTGCCAGCAGCTTAGAGGGGGGCCGACAGGGATGGACTGAAGCTTTCTTT. Translation gives CASSLEGGRQGWTEAFF.

This clonotype was found a few times. The rearrangement links TRBV12-5 to TRBJ1-1; D is unclear. Germline lookup yields CDR1 LGHNT and CDR2 FRNRAP. The CDR3 loop spans 15 amino acids. Trimming stripped 1 base from V and 0 bases from J, with 9 bases between. CDR3 in amino acids: CASGLGFGVNTEAFF. The CDR3 DNA follows: TGTGCTAGTGGTTTGGGGTTCGGGGTGAACACTGAAGCTTTCTTT.

This clonotype was picked up a small number of times. J is TRBJ2-1 and V is TRBV6-6; either TRBD1 or TRBD2 may fit D (5 bases each). The CDR3 is made up of 15 amino acids. Trimming shortened V by 2 bases and J by 5 bases, and 13 bases separated the two germline ends. The V gene's germline CDR1 is MNHNY and CDR2 SVGAGI (reference sequence). CDR3: CASSYPYGTHNEQFF. CDR3 DNA sequence: TGTGCCAGCAGTTACCCCTACGGGACGCACAATGAGCAGTTCTTC.

This clonotype appeared a few times. V and J are TRBV12-3 or TRBV12-4 and TRBJ1-4; D unresolved. This CDR3 contains 15 residues. Trimming left V 5 bases short and J 7 bases short, with 17 bases between. The CDR3 DNA reads as TGTGCCAGCAGTGAAGGCGGGAGTGTTTCTGAAAAACTGTTTTTT. This sequence encodes CASSEGGSVSEKLFF.

This clonotype was detected only a few times. CDR3 in DNA: TGTGCCAGCAGCTTAGACTGGGGAGGTTATTCACCCCTCCACTTT. Translated, it gives CASSLDWGGYSPLHF. The rearrangement links TRBV7-9 to TRBJ1-6, with unresolved D. The CDR3 spans 15 residues. Germline loops: CDR1 SEHNR, CDR2 FQNEAQ (reference sequence). The V end lost 1 base, the J end lost 8 bases, and 12 bases lay between the germline ends.

This clonotype was seen many times. DNA for the CDR3: TGTGCCAGCAGTTTGGGCAGTCGAAAGCAGTTCTTC. It encodes CASSLGSRKQFF. This rearrangement joins TRBV12-3 or TRBV12-4 to TRBJ2-1, with D uncertain. This CDR3 spans 12 amino acids. V lost 3 bases and J lost 11, with 11 bases in between.

The V and J genes are TRBV9 and TRBJ2-3, with D tentatively TRBD2 (7 bases). The CDR3 sequence is 16 residues long. The germline V gene has CDR1 SGDLS and CDR2 YYNGEE. The V gene lost 0 bases and the J gene lost 6 bases, with 17 bases spanning the gap. CDR3: CASSVEGGGPFDTQYF. As DNA, the CDR3 is TGTGCCAGCAGCGTAGAAGGGGGAGGGCCATTCGATACGCAGTATTTT.

The chain carries TRBV20-1 and TRBJ2-1; TRBD2 aligns across 12 bases. V shed 3 bases, J shed 9 bases, and the junction held 3 bases outside the gene matches. CDR3 length: 13 amino acids. The V gene's germline CDR1 is DFQATT and CDR2 SNEGSKA (reference sequence). The DNA for the CDR3 is TGCAGTGCTAGGGCTAGCGGGAGGGGTGAGCAGTTCTTC. Encoded protein: CSARASGRGEQFF.

The sample holds many counts of this clonotype. V gene TRBV7-2 combines with J gene TRBJ2-1; 9 bases map to TRBD2. Germline trimming cut 4 bases from V and 2 bases from J; bases unmatched to any gene: 15. The CDR3 covers 19 residues. From germline, CDR1 is SGHTA and CDR2 FQGNSA. The CDR3 DNA sequence: TGTGCCAGCAGCTCCGCGGCTCATTTTAGCGGGAGCCCCTACAATGAGCAGTTCTTC. Translated: CASSSAAHFSGSPYNEQFF.

This clonotype has only a few counts. The chain combines TRBV5-6 with TRBJ2-1; perhaps TRBD2 as D (5 bases). The CDR3 is 15 residues long. The V and J ends lost 4 bases and 0 bases respectively, with 11 bases between them. In germline, CDR1 is SGHDT, CDR2 YYEEEE. The CDR3 reads CASSPTGISYNEQFF. In DNA form, the CDR3 reads TGTGCCAGCAGCCCCACCGGGATCTCCTACAATGAGCAGTTCTTC.

The V gene is TRBV19, the J gene TRBJ1-5; 10 nucleotides match TRBD1. CDR1 is LNHDA, CDR2 SQIVND, per germline (reference sequence). CDR3 length: 17 amino acids. J lost 4 bases, V lost 7 bases, and 13 bases had no gene match. The CDR3 coding sequence is TGTGCCAGTAAAGGGGGACAGGGGACCTTTTGGAATCAGCCCCAGCATTTT. This translates into CASKGGQGTFWNQPQHF.

This clonotype was seen only a few times. The genes are TRBV19 and TRBJ1-1; the D gene is possibly TRBD1 (5 bases). The V gene's germline CDR1 is LNHDA and CDR2 SQIVND (reference sequence). The V gene lost 2 bases and the J gene lost 2 bases, with 12 bases spanning the gap. There are 15 residues in the CDR3. The CDR3 region is CASSITGYQNTEAFF. The CDR3 DNA reads as TGTGCCAGTAGTATAACAGGATATCAAAACACTGAAGCTTTCTTT.

V usage is TRBV6-5 and J usage is TRBJ2-3; D not certain. Looked up from germline, CDR1 is MNHEY and CDR2 is SVGAGI. The CDR3 spans 15 residues. Trimming took 6 bases from V and 0 from J, leaving 13 bases between them. The CDR3 protein is CASSLFGRSTDTQYF. CDR3 DNA sequence: TGTGCCAGCAGCCTCTTTGGCAGAAGCACAGATACGCAGTATTTT.

The CDR3 coding sequence is TGTGCCAGCAGTTACTACAGGGTCCCCAATGAGCAGTTCTTC. It yields the protein CASSYYRVPNEQFF. V usage is TRBV6-5 and J usage is TRBJ2-1, with a weak D call TRBD1 (6 bases). V was clipped by 1 base and J by 6 bases, with 10 bases between them. The V gene's germline CDR1 is MNHEY and CDR2 SVGAGI. The CDR3 has 14 residues.

The chain uses TRBV12-3 or TRBV12-4 and TRBJ2-1; 7 nucleotides line up with TRBD2. J lost 8 bases, V lost 7 bases, and 14 bases had no gene match. The CDR3 consists of 15 residues. Here the CDR3 reads CASTPRTRNYDEQFF. CDR3 DNA: TGTGCCAGCACCCCCCGGACTAGGAATTATGATGAGCAGTTCTTC.

This clonotype was counted between two and nine times. CDR3 residues: CASSLYSGSGEQFF. The CDR3 DNA follows: TGTGCCAGCAGCTTATACAGCGGGAGTGGTGAGCAGTTCTTC. The gene calls are TRBV7-3 and TRBJ2-1; 8 nucleotides match TRBD2. Per the germline V gene, CDR1 is SGHTA and CDR2 is FQGTGA. Trimming at V came to 2 bases and at J to 9 bases, leaving 6 bases not matched to a gene. The CDR3 consists of 14 residues.

The genes are TRBV11-2 and TRBJ2-5, with 8 bases matching TRBD1. Germline V lookup: CDR1 SGHAT, CDR2 FQNNGV. This CDR3 comprises 15 residues. After removal of 1 base from V and 5 bases from J, the junction contained 6 bases not matched to a gene. The CDR3 nucleotides read TGTGCCAGCAGCTTAGGCTCAGGGGGCGGGGAGACCCAGTACTTC. Translation gives CASSLGSGGGETQYF.